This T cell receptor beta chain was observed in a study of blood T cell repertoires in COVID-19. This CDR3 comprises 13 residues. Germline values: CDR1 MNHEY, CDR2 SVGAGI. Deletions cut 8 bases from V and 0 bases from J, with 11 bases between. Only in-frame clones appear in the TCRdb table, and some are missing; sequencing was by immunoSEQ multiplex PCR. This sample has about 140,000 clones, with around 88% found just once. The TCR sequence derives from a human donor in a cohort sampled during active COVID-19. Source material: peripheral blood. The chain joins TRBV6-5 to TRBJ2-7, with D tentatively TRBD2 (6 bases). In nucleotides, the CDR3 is TGTGCCAGCTCAAGGACTATCTCCTACGAGCAGTACTTC. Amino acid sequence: CASSRTISYEQYF.